One sample yielded the 28 T cell receptor beta chains listed below, sequenced in a study of regulatory T cells in long-lasting Graves disease. Construction of TCR beta libraries relied on iRepertoire HTBI primers and on Arm-PCR targeting CDR3 regions. Using its own MiXCR run on the multiplex PCR reads, TCRdb lists one record per CDR3 protein. Counted here are roughly 360,000 distinct CDR3 sequences, 20% to 25% occurring once; the ten biggest clones make up 25% to 30%. The time point denotes: persistent/refractory GD, antithyroid drugs over 5 years with positive TRAb. PBMC RNA served as the TCR library source. The sample was peripheral blood mononuclear cells (PBMCs), taken when the disease was refractory, from a patient treated with antithyroid drugs. Every receptor here comes from a middle-aged woman with Graves disease.

In its sample, this clonotype was seen a few times. This chain connects TRBV12-3 or TRBV12-4 to TRBJ2-2; TRBD1 is a possible D gene (5 bases). The CDR3 spans 15 residues. V lost 3 bases, J lost 1 base, and 9 bases lay in between. The CDR3 coding sequence is TGTGCCAGCAGTTTTCGGCAGGGGAACACCGGGGAGCTGTTTTTT. Its translation: CASSFRQGNTGELFF.

The sample holds a few counts of this clonotype. CDR3 region: CASRVPTGGSSTDTQYF. Written as DNA, the CDR3 is TGTGCCAGCAGGGTCCCGACCGGGGGATCTAGCACAGATACGCAGTATTTT. The rearrangement uses TRBV12-3 or TRBV12-4 and TRBJ2-3; possibly TRBD2 for D (6 bases). This CDR3 is 17 amino acids long. V dropped 6 bases and J dropped 0 bases, with 19 bases sitting between them.

This clonotype was counted only a few times. The gene calls are TRBV5-1 and TRBJ2-3, with TRBD2 as a possible D gene (6 bases). The germline gives CDR1 SGHRS, CDR2 YFSETQ. The CDR3 runs 13 residues. Trimming cost V 0 bases and J 11 bases, with 13 bases left between them. CDR3 nucleotides: TGCGCCAGCAGCTTGGATCGGCCTAGCGAGCAGTATTTT. Its protein is CASSLDRPSEQYF.

This clonotype has just a few counts. The gene calls are TRBV20-1 and TRBJ2-7, with 9 bases that match TRBD2. Germline CDR1 reads DFQATT; CDR2 reads SNEGSKA (reference sequence). The trim removed 5 bases at V and 4 bases at J, leaving 3 bases unmatched. This CDR3 spans 12 amino acids. CDR3 protein: CSAASGTYEQYF. In nucleotides, the CDR3 is TGCAGTGCTGCTAGCGGGACTTACGAGCAGTACTTC.

The chain uses TRBV20-1 and TRBJ1-6; 12 bases are a match to TRBD1. V dropped 3 bases and J dropped 6; count of bases not matched to a gene: 0. Germline-derived CDR1 and CDR2 are DFQATT and SNEGSKA (reference sequence). The CDR3 totals 14 residues. The CDR3 protein is CSARGQGANSPLHF. Here the CDR3 DNA reads TGCAGTGCTAGGGGACAGGGGGCTAATTCACCCCTCCACTTT.

The rearrangement links TRBV28 to TRBJ2-2; TRBD2 agrees at 10 bases. This CDR3 comprises 15 residues. CDR1 is MDHEN and CDR2 is SYDVKM in the germline V gene. J lost 5 bases, V lost 6 bases, and 6 bases had no gene match. CDR3 in amino acids: CASRPTSGKTGELFF. The CDR3 bases are TGTGCCAGCAGACCAACTAGCGGGAAGACCGGGGAGCTGTTTTTT.

This clonotype was detected ten times or more. The chain combines TRBV28 with TRBJ1-1; 7 nucleotides line up with TRBD1. The V and J ends lost 6 bases and 5 bases, in that order; junction bases with no gene match: 12. Looked up from germline, CDR1 is MDHEN and CDR2 is SYDVKM. The CDR3 length is 15 residues. The CDR3 coding sequence is TGTGCCAGCAGACCAAGCCCGACAGGGTGGACTGAAGCTTTCTTT. Amino acids: CASRPSPTGWTEAFF.

The sample holds many counts of this clonotype. The chain uses TRBV6-1 and TRBJ2-7, with D uncertain. Trimming removed 10 bases at V and 6 bases at J, with 19 bases between. CDR3 length equals 13 residues. Germline assignment: CDR1 MNHNS and CDR2 SASEGT. CDR3: CATGRASSPEQYF. The CDR3 DNA is TGTGCCACAGGACGGGCTAGTAGTCCCGAGCAGTACTTC.

This clonotype was seen a handful of times. V gene TRBV28 combines with J gene TRBJ2-2; 9 nucleotides agree with TRBD1. J gave up 4 bases and V 2 bases, and 2 bases lay outside the gene matches. CDR3 length: 15 residues. CDR1 and CDR2 from the germline V gene are MDHEN and SYDVKM. CDR3 nucleotides: TGTGCCAGCAGTTTAGACAGGGGGGTCACCGGGGAGCTGTTTTTT. It encodes CASSLDRGVTGELFF.

The V and J genes are TRBV2 and TRBJ2-3; the match to TRBD2 covers 10 bases. This CDR3 comprises 19 residues. Germline assignment: CDR1 SNHLY and CDR2 FYNNEI. With 4 bases clipped from V and 3 bases from J, the junction kept 16 bases outside the gene matches. In DNA, the CDR3 is TGTGCCAGCAGTGGATTTTCTAGCGGGAGCATTTTAGTAACAGATACGCAGTATTTT. The encoded protein is CASSGFSSGSILVTDTQYF.

This clonotype was observed a few times. The J gene is TRBJ1-5, the V gene TRBV28; no clear D. Germline V gene sequence: CDR1 MDHEN, CDR2 SYDVKM. The CDR3 consists of 12 residues. V gave up 6 bases and J gave up 4 bases, with 7 bases separating them. CDR3 bases: TGTGCCAGCAGGAGAAAGAATCAGCCCCAGCATTTT. Translated: CASRRKNQPQHF.

V usage is TRBV19 and J usage is TRBJ1-1; no clear D. The CDR3 spans 13 residues. CDR1 and CDR2 from the germline V gene are LNHDA and SQIVND (reference sequence). Trimming pared 10 bases from V and 0 bases from J, leaving 12 bases between. The CDR3 sequence is CATCTKLNTEAFF. The CDR3 DNA is TGTGCCACATGTACCAAGCTGAACACTGAAGCTTTCTTT.

The sample holds many counts of this clonotype. V and J are TRBV20-1 and TRBJ2-7; tentatively, D is TRBD2 (6 bases). The V and J ends lost 5 bases and 2 bases respectively, with 10 bases between them. Germline-derived CDR1 and CDR2 are DFQATT and SNEGSKA (reference sequence). This CDR3 contains 12 residues. The chain's CDR3 is CSARRETYEQYF. As DNA, the CDR3 is TGCAGTGCTCGACGGGAGACCTACGAGCAGTACTTC.

This clonotype showed up just a few times. The chain links TRBV28 to TRBJ2-3, with 8 bases matching TRBD1. Germline CDR1 and CDR2: MDHEN and SYDVKM. After removal of 6 bases from V and 2 bases from J, the junction contained 13 bases not matched to a gene. The length of the CDR3 is 17 residues. Here the CDR3 reads CASSPGRGQWDTDTQYF. The CDR3 DNA follows: TGTGCCAGCAGCCCTGGCAGGGGGCAGTGGGACACAGATACGCAGTATTTT.

As concerns this clonotype: At one end, the junction sequence differs from germline, possibly due to a read error. The CDR3, as DNA: TGTGCCAGCAGCACGGCAGGGGCAACTAGTGAAAAACTGTTTTTT. Translating gives CASSTAGATSEKLFF. V usage is TRBV11-2 and J usage is TRBJ1-4; TRBD1 might be the D (6 bases). In germline, CDR1 is SGHAT, CDR2 FQNNGV. CDR3 length: 15 residues.

This clonotype has a count of ten or more. A read error is possible here, since a much larger clone lies one base away. The CDR3 coding sequence is TGTGCCAGCAGGTTTAACACTGAAGCTTTCTTT. Translation: CASRFNTEAFF. The genes are TRBV11-2 and TRBJ1-1; no clear D gene. The CDR3 sequence is 11 residues long. V shed 6 bases and J shed 2 bases, with 4 bases lying between them. The germline V gene encodes CDR1 SGHAT and CDR2 FQNNGV.

The V and J genes are TRBV7-9 and TRBJ2-7; no clear D gene. The CDR3 has 14 residues. With 1 base removed from V and 1 base from J, the gap between germline ends came to 8 bases. Per germline, CDR1 SEHNR and CDR2 FQNEAQ (reference sequence). The CDR3 sequence is CASSLDPESYEQYF. The CDR3 bases are TGTGCCAGCAGCTTAGATCCAGAGTCCTACGAGCAGTACTTC.

Ten or more counts support this clonotype. The chain couples TRBV19 to TRBJ1-5; perhaps TRBD1 as D (6 bases). Looked up from germline, CDR1 is LNHDA and CDR2 is SQIVND (reference sequence). This CDR3 has 17 amino acids. V was pared by 6 bases and J by 4 bases, with 22 bases between. CDR3 nucleotide sequence: TGTGCCAGTAGATCGGACCTGATAAAGGGGGAAAATCAGCCCCAGCATTTT. Protein: CASRSDLIKGENQPQHF.

This clonotype was seen once. The V call is TRBV19, the J call TRBJ2-6, with D unclear. V dropped 2 bases and J dropped 0 bases, with 14 bases sitting between them. The CDR3 totals 18 residues. Germline CDR1 and CDR2: LNHDA and SQIVND (reference sequence). The CDR3 nucleotides read TGTGCCAGTAGTATATTATCTGGGATAAACTCTGGGGCCAACGTCCTGACTTTC. Translation gives CASSILSGINSGANVLTF.

This clonotype was seen more than once but under ten times. The chain combines TRBV20-1 with TRBJ2-7; tentative D call: TRBD1 (6 bases). Germline V gene lookup returns CDR1 DFQATT and CDR2 SNEGSKA (reference sequence). The CDR3 is 15 residues long. V lost 0 bases and J 1 base, leaving 13 bases between the germline ends. The CDR3 region has the DNA TGCAGTGCTAGAGAACCCAGGACAGCGTCCTACGAGCAGTACTTC. This encodes CSAREPRTASYEQYF.

The chain is built from TRBV5-6 and TRBJ2-7; D could derive from TRBD1 or TRBD2 (5 bases each). This CDR3 comprises 14 residues. Deletions cut 2 bases from V and 13 bases from J, with 22 bases between. The V gene's germline CDR1 is SGHDT and CDR2 YYEEEE. Here the CDR3 reads CASSFTGTINEGYF. The DNA of the CDR3 is TGTGCCAGCAGCTTTACCGGGACCATAAACGAGGGATACTTC.

This rearrangement joins TRBV20-1 to TRBJ1-5, with D possibly being TRBD1 (5 bases). CDR3 length: 16 residues. V gave up 5 bases and J gave up 0 bases, with 17 bases separating them. Germline V CDR1 and CDR2: DFQATT, SNEGSKA (reference sequence). The CDR3 region has the DNA TGCAGTGCTGGGGGGGGGTGGACCTATAGCAATCAGCCCCAGCATTTT. It specifies CSAGGGWTYSNQPQHF.

The table lists this clonotype with many counts. The gene calls are TRBV6-9 and TRBJ2-7; maybe TRBD2 (6 bases). The ends were cut back, 4 bases at V and 1 base at J, with 17 bases in the middle. The germline gives CDR1 MNHGY, CDR2 SVAAGI. CDR3 size: 16 residues. CDR3 loop: CASSFGISGWSYEQYF. The DNA for the CDR3 is TGTGCCAGCAGTTTCGGAATCAGCGGGTGGTCCTACGAGCAGTACTTC.

The chain recombines TRBV6-1 with TRBJ1-1; D ambiguous. The length of the CDR3 is 12 residues. Trimming left V 7 bases short and J 4 bases short, with 10 bases between. Germline V gives CDR1 MNHNS, CDR2 SASEGT. The CDR3: CASIPRATEAFF. DNA of the CDR3: TGTGCCAGCATTCCAAGGGCCACTGAAGCTTTCTTT.

Of note for this clonotype: A much larger clonotype is one base distant, so this may be a read error. The chain couples TRBV29-1 to TRBJ1-1, with 7 bases that match TRBD1. Germline CDR1 is SQVTM and CDR2 is ANQGSEA. CDR3 length equals 12 residues. CDR3 region: CRATGVGAEAFF. CDR3 in DNA: TGCAGAGCTACAGGGGTGGGGGCTGAAGCTTTCTTT. The whole variable domain, filled in from reference TRBV29-1 and TRBJ1-1, reads SAVISQKPSRDICQRGTSLTIQCQVDSQVTMMFWYRQQPGQSLTLIATANQGSEATYESGFVIDKFPISRPNLTFSTLTVSNMSPEDSSIYLCRATGVGAEAFFGQGTRLTVV.

This clonotype was found many times. The chain employs TRBV28 and TRBJ1-2, with D perhaps matching TRBD1 (5 bases). The ends were cut back, 3 bases at V and 3 bases at J, with 17 bases in the middle. Germline V gene sequence: CDR1 MDHEN, CDR2 SYDVKM. CDR3 length: 16 residues. The CDR3: CASSFGAGQAYYGYTF. The CDR3 DNA follows: TGTGCCAGCAGTTTTGGGGCCGGGCAAGCCTACTATGGCTACACCTTC.

This clonotype was observed many times. The rearrangement uses TRBV28 and TRBJ2-5; no firm D call. V lost 4 bases to trimming and J lost 3 bases, with 3 bases between them. Germline CDR1 and CDR2: MDHEN and SYDVKM. The CDR3 loop spans 11 amino acids. The CDR3 bases are TGTGCCAGCAGTTACAAAGAGACCCAGTACTTC. Translation gives CASSYKETQYF. Full variable domain (missing parts from reference TRBV28 and TRBJ2-5): DVKVTQSSRYLVKRTGEKVFLECVQDMDHENMFWYRQDPGLGLRLIYFSYDVKMKEKGDIPEGYSVSREKKERFSLILESASTNQTSMYLCASSYKETQYFGPGTRLLVL.

This clonotype was seen many times. This chain uses TRBV12-3 or TRBV12-4 with TRBJ2-7; the match to TRBD2 covers 8 bases. CDR3 length equals 14 residues. V shed 5 bases and J 1 base; nucleotides not matched to a gene: 4. In DNA, the CDR3 is TGTGCCAGCAGTCAACTAGCGGAGTCCTACGAGCAGTACTTC. Translated, it gives CASSQLAESYEQYF.